The source of this TCR beta chain is a study of blood T cell repertoires in COVID-19. Background on the study: The United States, Italy and Spain supplied acute and convalescent COVID-19 samples.

Trimming took 0 bases from V and 7 from J, leaving 18 bases between them. Germline CDR1 is LGHNA and CDR2 is YNFKEQ. This CDR3 is built from 17 residues. Original handling: Reference gene primers were amplified, and this amplification served to estimate nucleated cell counts. Sequencing used immunoSEQ multiplex PCR; TCRdb keeps in-frame clones, though not all of them. Clone size and the V and J calls come from that table; the DNA yielded D and trimming. The sample holds under 150,000 clones; about four fifths are singletons and the top ten take about 5.8%. The specimen was peripheral blood. The chain carries TRBV4-2 and TRBJ1-4; TRBD1 might be the D (6 bases). This clonotype was obtained from a human donor in a cohort sampled during active COVID-19. The CDR3 DNA is TGTGCCAGCAGCCAAGATAAGGTTGAGGGGGTGGCTGAAAAACTGTTTTTT. Translation: CASSQDKVEGVAEKLFF.